This TCR beta chain was identified in a study of shared clonotypes between healthy human individuals. Approximately 200 ng DNA, 30,000 to 35,000 T cell genomes, went into each sorted-subset replicate PCR. Repertoires were generated with immunoSEQ multiplex PCR, while TCRdb's copy carries only in-frame clones and drops some. This sample has roughly 1,600,000 clones; approximately 98.5% occur once, and the top ten carry approximately 0.38%. The clonotype comes from a man aged 25-45 years in good health. Sequencing used naive CD4+ T cells sorted from blood. Subset defined: CD45RA+ positively selected.

CDR3 protein: CASSGLAGTNTGELFF. In DNA form, the CDR3 reads TGTGCCAGCTCGGGACTAGCGGGAACAAACACCGGGGAGCTGTTTTTT. The chain couples TRBV18 to TRBJ2-2, with 13 bases matching TRBD2. The CDR3 has 16 residues. With 6 bases clipped from V and 2 bases from J, the junction kept 3 bases outside the gene matches. Germline V CDR1 and CDR2: KGHSH, LQKENI.